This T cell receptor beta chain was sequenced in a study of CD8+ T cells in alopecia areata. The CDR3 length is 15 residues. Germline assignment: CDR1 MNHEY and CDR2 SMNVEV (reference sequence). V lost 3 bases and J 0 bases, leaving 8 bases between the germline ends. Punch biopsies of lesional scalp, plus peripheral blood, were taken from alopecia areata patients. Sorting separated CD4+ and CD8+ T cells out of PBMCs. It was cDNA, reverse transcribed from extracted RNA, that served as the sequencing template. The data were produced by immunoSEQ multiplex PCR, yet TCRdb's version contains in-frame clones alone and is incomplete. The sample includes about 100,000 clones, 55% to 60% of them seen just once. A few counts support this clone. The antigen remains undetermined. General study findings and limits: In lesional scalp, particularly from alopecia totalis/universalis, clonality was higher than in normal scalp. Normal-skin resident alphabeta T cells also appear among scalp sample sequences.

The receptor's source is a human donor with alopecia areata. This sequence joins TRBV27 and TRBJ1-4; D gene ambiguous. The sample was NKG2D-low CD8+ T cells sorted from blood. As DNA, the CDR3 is TGTGCCAGCAGTTTGCAGACTGCAACTAATGAAAAACTGTTTTTT. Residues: CASSLQTATNEKLFF. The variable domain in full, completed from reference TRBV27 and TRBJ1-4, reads EAQVTQNPRYLITVTGKKLTVTCSQNMNHEYMSWYRQDPGLGLRQIYYSMNVEVTDKGDVPEGYKVSRKEKRNFPLILESPSPNQTSLYFCASSLQTATNEKLFFGSGTQLSVL.